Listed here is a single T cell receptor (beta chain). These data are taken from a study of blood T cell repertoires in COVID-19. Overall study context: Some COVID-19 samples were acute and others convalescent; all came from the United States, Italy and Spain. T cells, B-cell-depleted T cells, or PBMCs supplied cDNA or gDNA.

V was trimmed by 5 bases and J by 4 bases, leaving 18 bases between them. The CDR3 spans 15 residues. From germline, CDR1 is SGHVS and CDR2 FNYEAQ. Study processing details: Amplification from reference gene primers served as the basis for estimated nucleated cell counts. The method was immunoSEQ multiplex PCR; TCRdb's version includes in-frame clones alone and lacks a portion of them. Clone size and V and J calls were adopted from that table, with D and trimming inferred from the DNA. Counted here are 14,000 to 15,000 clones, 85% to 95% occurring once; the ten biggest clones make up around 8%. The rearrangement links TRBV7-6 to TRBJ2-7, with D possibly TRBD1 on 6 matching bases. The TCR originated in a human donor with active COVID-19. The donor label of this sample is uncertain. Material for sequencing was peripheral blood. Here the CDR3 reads CASSIKTGAQYEQYF. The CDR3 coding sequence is TGTGCCAGCAGCATAAAGACAGGAGCGCAGTACGAGCAGTACTTC. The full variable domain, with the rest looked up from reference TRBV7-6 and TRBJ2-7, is GAGVSQSPRYKVTKRGQDVALRCDPISGHVSLYWYRQALGQGPEFLTYFNYEAQQDKSGLPNDRFSAERPEGSISTLTIQRTEQRDSAMYRCASSIKTGAQYEQYFGPGTRLTVT.